This is a list of T cell receptor beta chains from one sample in a study of cytomegalovirus exposure and HLA in healthy donors. TCRdb's copy holds only in-frame clones and misses some; the assay was immunoSEQ multiplex PCR. The sample's table shows 85,000 or so clones. Material: PBMCs. Receptor source: a woman aged 25 to 39 in good health and CMV-seronegative. The conserved cysteine and the conserved F or W are not part of the CDR3 here.

v_call: TRBV7-9; j_call: TRBJ1-3; cdr3_aa: ASSLDGGEGNTIY
v_call: TRBV30; j_call: TRBJ2-2; cdr3_aa: AWKGLAAGNGELF
v_call: TRBV19; j_call: TRBJ2-1; cdr3_aa: ASSIGTGNEQF
v_call: TRBV30; j_call: TRBJ2-7; cdr3_aa: AWRKTRGPEGEQY
v_call: TRBV5-8; j_call: TRBJ1-2; cdr3_aa: ASSYTGRGYT
v_call: TRBV6-1; j_call: TRBJ1-5; cdr3_aa: ASKRGILGNQPQH
v_call: TRBV15; j_call: TRBJ2-5; cdr3_aa: ATSREVRETQY
v_call: TRBV11-3; j_call: TRBJ2-3; cdr3_aa: ASSLDGAGTDTQY
v_call: TRBV5-8; j_call: TRBJ1-4; cdr3_aa: ASSLEAPSNEKLF
v_call: TRBV30; j_call: TRBJ1-5; cdr3_aa: AWSAGLSSQPQH
v_call: TRBV25-1; j_call: TRBJ2-7; cdr3_aa: ASSPGGKEQY
v_call: TRBV6-1; j_call: TRBJ2-7; cdr3_aa: ASSEASRGEYEQY
v_call: TRBV6-1; j_call: TRBJ1-5; cdr3_aa: ASRETGTEFRQPQH
v_call: TRBV5-6; j_call: TRBJ2-7; cdr3_aa: ASSSLGTGERSYEQY
v_call: TRBV5-1; j_call: TRBJ1-1; cdr3_aa: ASSFGQGDTEAF
v_call: TRBV7-9; j_call: TRBJ2-5; cdr3_aa: ASSPGQETQY
v_call: TRBV10-3; j_call: TRBJ1-2; cdr3_aa: AISESLLNYGYT
v_call: TRBV6-4; j_call: TRBJ2-5; cdr3_aa: ASSEDNQETQY
v_call: TRBV7-9; j_call: TRBJ1-1; cdr3_aa: ASSPGQRNTEAF
v_call: TRBV7-2; j_call: TRBJ1-1; cdr3_aa: ASTLIPGQGATEAF
v_call: TRBV6-5; j_call: TRBJ1-1; cdr3_aa: ASSSPRTGTTEAF
v_call: TRBV6-5; j_call: TRBJ2-7; cdr3_aa: ASKALAGTYEQY
v_call: TRBV6-5; j_call: TRBJ2-7; cdr3_aa: ASSRGDPGVEQY
v_call: TRBV5-8; j_call: TRBJ1-4; cdr3_aa: ASSYRGTLSEKLF
v_call: TRBV6-5; j_call: TRBJ2-7; cdr3_aa: ASSYEQGSSYEQY
v_call: TRBV7-2; j_call: TRBJ2-1; cdr3_aa: ASSLVGLGTNEQF
v_call: TRBV5-1; j_call: TRBJ1-1; cdr3_aa: ASSLRGGHTEAF
v_call: TRBV19; j_call: TRBJ1-1; cdr3_aa: ASSWGTGGVAEAF
v_call: TRBV6-6; j_call: TRBJ1-1; cdr3_aa: ASSAGNTEAF
v_call: TRBV4-1; j_call: TRBJ1-5; cdr3_aa: ASSQEGFQGGNQPQH
v_call: TRBV6-5; j_call: TRBJ2-2; cdr3_aa: ASSRQGTGELF
v_call: TRBV6-5; j_call: TRBJ1-2; cdr3_aa: ASSPLLGGGGYT
v_call: TRBV27; j_call: TRBJ1-1; cdr3_aa: ASRPGQGPNTEAF
v_call: TRBV6-1; j_call: TRBJ1-5; cdr3_aa: ASSPRSLNQPQH
v_call: TRBV2; j_call: TRBJ2-6; cdr3_aa: ASSELLGTGSSGANVLT
v_call: TRBV5-1; j_call: TRBJ1-4; cdr3_aa: ASSLQGDNEKLF
v_call: TRBV4-1; j_call: TRBJ1-1; cdr3_aa: ASSQDLSGRVGGLNTEAF
v_call: TRBV6-1; j_call: TRBJ1-5; cdr3_aa: ASSLFPQPQH
v_call: TRBV6-1; j_call: TRBJ1-4; cdr3_aa: ASSEMRGRQNEKLF
v_call: TRBV5-4; j_call: TRBJ2-3; cdr3_aa: ASSLARAGLPILYTQY
v_call: TRBV18; j_call: TRBJ2-2; cdr3_aa: ASSPARGGTGELF
v_call: TRBV5-4; j_call: TRBJ1-2; cdr3_aa: ASSSPGTGDGGYT
v_call: TRBV5-1; j_call: TRBJ1-2; cdr3_aa: ASSPDRAQSGGYT
v_call: TRBV29-1; j_call: TRBJ2-3; cdr3_aa: SVGGVRQREGTDTQY
v_call: TRBV5-1; j_call: TRBJ2-3; cdr3_aa: ASSLDGQYTDTQY
v_call: TRBV4-1; j_call: TRBJ2-5; cdr3_aa: ASSQDDFVIAGGSETQY
v_call: TRBV7-9; j_call: TRBJ1-1; cdr3_aa: ASSLAPEAF
v_call: TRBV30; j_call: TRBJ2-5; cdr3_aa: AGGATSGRGETQY
v_call: TRBV5-1; j_call: TRBJ1-6; cdr3_aa: ASSLLTGNSPLH
v_call: TRBV25-1; j_call: TRBJ2-1; cdr3_aa: ASSEEGTGNNEQF
v_call: TRBV18; j_call: TRBJ2-7; cdr3_aa: ASSPRAGGSYEQY
v_call: TRBV5-1; j_call: TRBJ2-3; cdr3_aa: ASSLGPTLRTTDTQY
v_call: TRBV5-8; j_call: TRBJ1-5; cdr3_aa: ASSSGQGRGQPQH
v_call: TRBV29-1; j_call: TRBJ1-2; cdr3_aa: SVEGGGDYGYT
v_call: TRBV5-1; j_call: TRBJ1-1; cdr3_aa: ASSLTQGFGTEAF
v_call: TRBV30; j_call: TRBJ2-7; cdr3_aa: AWSLRGSGQEQY